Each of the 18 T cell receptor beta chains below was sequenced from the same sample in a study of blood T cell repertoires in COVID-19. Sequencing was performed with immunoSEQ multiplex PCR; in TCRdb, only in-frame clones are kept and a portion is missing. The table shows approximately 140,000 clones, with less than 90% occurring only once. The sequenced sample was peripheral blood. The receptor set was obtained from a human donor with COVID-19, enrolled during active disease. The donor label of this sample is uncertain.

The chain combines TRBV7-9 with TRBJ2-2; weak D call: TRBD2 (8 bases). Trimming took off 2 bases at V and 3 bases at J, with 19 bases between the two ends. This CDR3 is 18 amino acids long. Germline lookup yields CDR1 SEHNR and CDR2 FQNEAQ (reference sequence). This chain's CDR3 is CASSLPRGTSSHTGELFF. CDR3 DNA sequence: TGTGCCAGCAGCTTACCCAGGGGGACTAGTAGCCACACCGGGGAGCTGTTTTTT.

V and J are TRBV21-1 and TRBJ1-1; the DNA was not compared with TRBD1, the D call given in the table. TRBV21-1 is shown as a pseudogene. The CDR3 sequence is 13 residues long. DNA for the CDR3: TGTGCCAGCAGACAGGGCTTAGGCACTGAAGCTTTCTTT. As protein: CASRQGLGTEAFF.

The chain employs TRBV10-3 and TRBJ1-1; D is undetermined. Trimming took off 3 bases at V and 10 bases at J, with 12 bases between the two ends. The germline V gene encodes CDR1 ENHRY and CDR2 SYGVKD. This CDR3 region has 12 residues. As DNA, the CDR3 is TGTGCCATCAGTGATAAGGGTGCGGGAGCTTTCTTT. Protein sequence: CAISDKGAGAFF.

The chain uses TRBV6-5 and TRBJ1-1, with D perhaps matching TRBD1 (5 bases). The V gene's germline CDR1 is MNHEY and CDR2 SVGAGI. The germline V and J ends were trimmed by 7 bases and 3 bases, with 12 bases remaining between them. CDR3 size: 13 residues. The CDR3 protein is CASNGHTDTEAFF. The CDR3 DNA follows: TGTGCCAGCAATGGACATACGGACACTGAAGCTTTCTTT.

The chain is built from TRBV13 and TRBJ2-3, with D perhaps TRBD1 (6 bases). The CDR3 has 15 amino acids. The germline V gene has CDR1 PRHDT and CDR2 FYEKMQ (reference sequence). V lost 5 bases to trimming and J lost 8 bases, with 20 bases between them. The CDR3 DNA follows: TGTGCCAGCAGCGTCCGACGGGACACCCAGCGTACGCAGTATTTT. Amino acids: CASSVRRDTQRTQYF.

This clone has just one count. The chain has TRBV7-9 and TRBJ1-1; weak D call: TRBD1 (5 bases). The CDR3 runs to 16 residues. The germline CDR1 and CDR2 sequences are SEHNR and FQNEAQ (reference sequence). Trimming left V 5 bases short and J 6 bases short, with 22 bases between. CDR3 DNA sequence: TGTGCCAGCAGCCCGACTGGGGGGTGGCCGGGCGCTGAAGCTTTCTTT. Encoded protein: CASSPTGGWPGAEAFF.

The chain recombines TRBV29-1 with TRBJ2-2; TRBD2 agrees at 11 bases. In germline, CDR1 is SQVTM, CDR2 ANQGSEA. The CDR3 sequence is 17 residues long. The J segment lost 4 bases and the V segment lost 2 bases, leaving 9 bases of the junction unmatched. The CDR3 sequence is CSVEWASGGYLTGELFF. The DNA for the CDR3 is TGCAGCGTTGAATGGGCTAGCGGGGGGTACCTCACCGGGGAGCTGTTTTTT.

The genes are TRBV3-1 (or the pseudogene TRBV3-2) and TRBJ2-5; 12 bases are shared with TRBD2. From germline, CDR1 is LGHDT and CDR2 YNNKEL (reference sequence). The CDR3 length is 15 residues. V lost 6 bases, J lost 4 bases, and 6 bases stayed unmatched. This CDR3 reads CASRTTSGGGETQYF. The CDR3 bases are TGTGCCAGCAGGACGACTAGCGGGGGAGGAGAGACCCAGTACTTC.

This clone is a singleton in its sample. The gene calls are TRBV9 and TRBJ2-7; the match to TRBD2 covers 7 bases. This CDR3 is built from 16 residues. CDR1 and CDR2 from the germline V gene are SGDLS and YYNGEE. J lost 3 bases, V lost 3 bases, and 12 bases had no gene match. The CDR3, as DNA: TGTGCCAGCAGCGAGCCTCTTGGCGGGGGAAGCTACGAGCAGTACTTC. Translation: CASSEPLGGGSYEQYF.

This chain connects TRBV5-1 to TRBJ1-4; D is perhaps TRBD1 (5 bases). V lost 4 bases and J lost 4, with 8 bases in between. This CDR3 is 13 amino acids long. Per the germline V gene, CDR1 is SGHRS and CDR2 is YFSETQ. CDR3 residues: CASSQGRNEKLFF. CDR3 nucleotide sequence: TGCGCCAGCAGCCAGGGTCGTAATGAAAAACTGTTTTTT.

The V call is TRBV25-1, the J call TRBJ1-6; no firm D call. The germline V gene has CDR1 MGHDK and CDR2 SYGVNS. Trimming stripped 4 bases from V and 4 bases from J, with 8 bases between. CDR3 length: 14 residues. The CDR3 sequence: CASSGALYNSPLHF. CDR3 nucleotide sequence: TGTGCCAGCAGTGGTGCACTTTATAATTCACCCCTCCACTTT.

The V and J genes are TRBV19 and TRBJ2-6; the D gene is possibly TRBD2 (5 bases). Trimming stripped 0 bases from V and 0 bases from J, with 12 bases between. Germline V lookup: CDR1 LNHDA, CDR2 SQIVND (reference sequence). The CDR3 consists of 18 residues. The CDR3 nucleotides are TGTGCCAGTAGTATAGATAGTGCGGGTTACTCTGGGGCCAACGTCCTGACTTTC. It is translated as CASSIDSAGYSGANVLTF.

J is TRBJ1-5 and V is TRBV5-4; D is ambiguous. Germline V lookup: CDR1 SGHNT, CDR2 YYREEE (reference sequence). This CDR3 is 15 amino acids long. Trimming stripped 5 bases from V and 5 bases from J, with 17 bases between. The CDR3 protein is CASRCGMPYDQPQHF. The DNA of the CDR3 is TGTGCCAGCAGGTGCGGGATGCCCTACGATCAGCCCCAGCATTTT.

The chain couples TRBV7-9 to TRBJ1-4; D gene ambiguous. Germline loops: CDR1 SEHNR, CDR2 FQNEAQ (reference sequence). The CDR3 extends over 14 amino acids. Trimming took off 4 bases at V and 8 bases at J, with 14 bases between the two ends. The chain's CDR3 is CASSSRTAGEKLFF. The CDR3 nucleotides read TGTGCCAGCAGCTCCAGGACCGCGGGGGAAAAACTGTTTTTT.

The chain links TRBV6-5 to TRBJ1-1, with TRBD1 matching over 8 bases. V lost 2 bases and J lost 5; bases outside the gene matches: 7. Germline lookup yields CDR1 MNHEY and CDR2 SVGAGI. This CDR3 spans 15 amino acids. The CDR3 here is CASSYEAGGRTEAFF. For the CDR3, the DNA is TGTGCCAGCAGTTACGAGGCAGGGGGCAGGACTGAAGCTTTCTTT.

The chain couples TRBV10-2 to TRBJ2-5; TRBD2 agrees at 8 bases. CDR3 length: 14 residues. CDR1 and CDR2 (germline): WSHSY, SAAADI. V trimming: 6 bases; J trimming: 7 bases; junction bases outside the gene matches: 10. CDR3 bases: TGCGCCAGCAGCGGACTAGCCGGGGTGGGGACCCAGTACTTC. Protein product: CASSGLAGVGTQYF.

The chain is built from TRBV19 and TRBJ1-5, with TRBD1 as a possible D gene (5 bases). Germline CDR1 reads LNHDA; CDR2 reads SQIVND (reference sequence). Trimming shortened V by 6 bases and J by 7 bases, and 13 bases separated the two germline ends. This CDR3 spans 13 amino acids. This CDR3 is CASRWGEGQPQHF. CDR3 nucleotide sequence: TGTGCCAGTAGGTGGGGGGAAGGCCAGCCCCAGCATTTT.

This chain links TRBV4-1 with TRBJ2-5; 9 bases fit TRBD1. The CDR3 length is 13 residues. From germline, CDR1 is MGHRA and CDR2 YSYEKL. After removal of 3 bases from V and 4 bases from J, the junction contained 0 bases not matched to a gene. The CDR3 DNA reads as TGCGCCAGCAGCCAGACAGGGGGAGAGACCCAGTACTTC. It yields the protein CASSQTGGETQYF.